The T cell receptor beta chain under discussion was sequenced for a study of shared clonotypes between healthy human individuals. Looking at the study overall: Donor composition was a couple of women and three men, aged 18 to 49. Study findings and constraints: Owing to a small donor count, the genetic and exposure-history diversity represented was limited. Among donors, clonotype sharing was expected to be affected by sequencing depth.

Worth noting for this clone: Its antigen is unidentified.

Trimming at V came to 5 bases and at J to 0 bases, leaving 6 bases not matched to a gene. CDR1 and CDR2 (germline): SEHNR, FQNEAQ (reference sequence). This CDR3 has 15 residues. This table comes from immunoSEQ multiplex PCR, and its TCRdb copy is limited to in-frame clones, with some not included. The sample includes fewer than 550,000 clones, 60% to 80% of them seen just once. This clonotype was sampled from a woman aged 35 to 49 in good health. Some clones in this sample may be carry-over from other donors' samples. The chain links TRBV7-9 to TRBJ1-1; 7 nucleotides match TRBD1. What was sequenced was PBMCs. CDR3 DNA: TGTGCCAGCAGCCAGGGGACAGTCATGAACACTGAAGCTTTCTTT. Protein product: CASSQGTVMNTEAFF.